One T cell receptor beta chain is described in this entry. This sample is drawn from a study of a mutant IDH1 vaccine in newly diagnosed glioma. About the research overall: The sex distribution of treated patients was around 62% male and approximately 40% female, with a mean age of 40.4 years. The earlier regimen, radiotherapy, temozolomide, or both, was most often both.

Time point in this sample: baseline, week 1 (first vaccination visit). The sample's treatment: pre-vaccination baseline after standard-of-care therapy. Sequencing was performed with immunoSEQ multiplex PCR; in TCRdb, only in-frame clones are kept and a portion is missing. The sample holds about 54,000 clones, roughly 80% seen once. CDR1 and CDR2 from the germline V gene are MGHDK and SYGVNS. Deletions cut 10 bases from V and 1 base from J, with 17 bases between. The CDR3 spans 14 residues. This clonotype was sampled from a man younger than 35 with glioma. This rearrangement joins TRBV25-1 to TRBJ2-7; D is uncertain. Sequenced material: PBMCs, taken from a glioma patient treated with radiotherapy, temozolomide or both. The CDR3 loop is CATSHAPESYEQYF. CDR3 nucleotide sequence: TGTGCCACCTCACACGCACCGGAGTCCTACGAGCAGTACTTC.